These T cell receptor beta chains were read from a single sample in a study of blood T cell repertoires in COVID-19. Produced via immunoSEQ multiplex PCR; TCRdb's table is partial and in-frame only. Of 130,000 or so clones listed, approximately 81% were seen once; the top ten hold more than 1.2%. The sequencing input was peripheral blood. The receptors derive from a man between 60 and 75 years old with acute or convalescent COVID-19. CDR3s include the opening cysteine and the closing phenylalanine or tryptophan. Each record gives: V gene, J gene, clone size, D gene, CDR3 length, CDR3 protein, CDR3 DNA. D genes are given only for firm matches. Clone size, where shown, is once, few, many, or a class for clones that have expanded.

TRBV10-3	TRBJ2-1	NA	TRBD1	13	CASTGSVLNEQFF	TGTGCCTCGACAGGGTCGGTTCTCAATGAGCAGTTCTTC
TRBV29-1	TRBJ2-5	NA	TRBD1	13	CSVSGQQDGTQYF	TGCAGCGTTTCGGGACAGCAAGATGGGACCCAGTACTTC
TRBV7-8	TRBJ1-2	NA	TRBD1	15	CASSPVETGFYGYTF	TGTGCCAGCAGCCCAGTGGAGACAGGGTTTTATGGCTACACCTTC
TRBV7-2	TRBJ2-4	NA	TRBD2	16	CASSPRTSGRDDIQYF	TGTGCCAGCAGCCCTAGGACTAGCGGGAGAGACGACATTCAGTACTTC
TRBV5-1	TRBJ1-6	NA	NA	14	CASSLDRNNSPLHF	TGCGCCAGCAGCTTGGACAGGAATAATTCACCCCTCCACTTT
TRBV6-6	TRBJ1-1	NA	TRBD1	15	CASSYPDRGIFEAFF	TGTGCCAGCAGTTATCCTGACAGGGGGATTTTTGAAGCTTTCTTT
TRBV24-1	TRBJ2-7	NA	TRBD1	14	CATSEADRVDEQYF	TGTGCCACCAGTGAGGCGGACAGGGTCGACGAGCAGTACTTC
TRBV20-1	TRBJ2-5	NA	NA	13	CSASRTGRETQYF	TGCAGTGCTAGTAGAACTGGGAGAGAGACCCAGTACTTC
TRBV2	TRBJ1-5	NA	TRBD1	14	CASSQQGGNQPQHF	TGTGCCAGCAGTCAACAGGGGGGAAATCAGCCCCAGCATTTT
TRBV6-5	TRBJ2-5	once	NA	14	CARWLGGYQETQYF	TGTGCCAGATGGCTTGGCGGTTACCAAGAGACCCAGTACTTC
TRBV7-3	TRBJ2-5	NA	TRBD2	16	CASRLTGTRPAETQYF	TGTGCCAGCAGGCTCACCGGGACTAGACCTGCGGAGACCCAGTACTTC
TRBV5-6	TRBJ2-7	NA	TRBD1	15	CASSLGQGRPYEQYF	TGTGCCAGCAGCCTAGGACAGGGGAGACCCTACGAGCAGTACTTC
TRBV2	TRBJ2-7	NA	NA	13	CASRRDRTYEQYF	TGTGCCAGCCGGCGGGACAGAACCTACGAGCAGTACTTC
TRBV19	TRBJ1-6	NA	NA	15	CASSIQDSYNSPLHF	TGTGCCAGTAGTATTCAGGACAGCTATAATTCACCCCTCCACTTT
TRBV19	TRBJ2-5	NA	NA	14	CASSIRGGRETQYF	TGTGCCAGTAGTATCAGGGGCGGCCGGGAGACCCAGTACTTC
TRBV9	TRBJ2-1	NA	TRBD2	14	CASSVGTSGNEQFF	TGTGCCAGCAGCGTCGGGACTAGCGGAAATGAGCAGTTCTTC
TRBV28	TRBJ2-1	NA	NA	14	CASSYGQSHNEQFF	TGTGCCAGCAGTTATGGACAGTCCCACAATGAGCAGTTCTTC
TRBV7-9	TRBJ1-1	NA	NA	12	CASLDRYTEAFF	TGTGCCAGCCTTGACAGGTACACTGAAGCTTTCTTT
TRBV5-1	TRBJ2-2	NA	TRBD1	16	CASSLETGGRTGELFF	TGCGCCAGCAGCTTGGAAACAGGGGGTCGGACCGGGGAGCTGTTTTTT
TRBV24-1	TRBJ2-7	few	NA	14	CATSDPLRSSEQYF	TGTGCCACCAGTGATCCACTTCGGAGTAGCGAGCAGTACTTC
TRBV7-3	TRBJ1-2	once	TRBD1	15	CASSQGVGPNYGYTF	TGTGCCAGCAGCCAGGGGGTGGGGCCAAACTATGGCTACACCTTC
TRBV27	TRBJ2-7	NA	NA	14	CASSPYTGYNEQYF	TGTGCCAGCAGTCCCTATACAGGGTACAACGAGCAGTACTTC
TRBV27	TRBJ1-6	NA	TRBD1	14	CASGGQGPFSPLHF	TGTGCCAGCGGAGGACAGGGTCCATTCTCACCCCTCCACTTT
TRBV7-3	TRBJ2-3	NA	NA	15	CASSLGVGRTDTQYF	TGTGCCAGCAGCTTGGGAGTAGGGAGGACAGATACGCAGTATTTT
TRBV11-3	TRBJ2-2	NA	NA	13	CASSFRQAGELFF	TGTGCCAGCAGCTTCAGACAGGCCGGGGAGCTGTTTTTT
TRBV5-5	TRBJ1-6	NA	NA	14	CASSGPGTGSPLHF	TGTGCCAGCAGTGGCCCAGGCACCGGTTCACCCCTCCACTTT
TRBV21-1	TRBJ2-7	NA	NA	16	CASSTRWETARREQYF	TGTGCCAGCAGCACCCGGTGGGAGACCGCCCGTCGCGAGCAGTACTTC
TRBV11-2	TRBJ2-7	NA	TRBD1	15	CASSSLDRGAIHRYF	TGTGCCAGCAGCTCTCTGGACAGGGGGGCAATTCATCGGTACTTC
TRBV12-5	TRBJ2-1	NA	TRBD2	16	CASGLTRLAGENEQFF	TGTGCTAGTGGTTTGACCCGACTAGCGGGGGAAAATGAGCAGTTCTTC
TRBV27	TRBJ2-1	NA	TRBD2	14	CASSGGVIYNEQFF	TGTGCCAGCAGTGGGGGGGTCATCTACAATGAGCAGTTCTTC
TRBV7-2	TRBJ2-4	NA	NA	15	CASSLVSQAKNIQYF	TGTGCCAGCAGCTTGGTGTCCCAGGCCAAAAACATTCAGTACTTC
TRBV7-2	TRBJ2-6	NA	NA	16	CASSLVRATGANVLTF	TGTGCCAGCAGCTTAGTACGAGCAACTGGGGCCAACGTCCTGACTTTC
TRBV7-3	TRBJ2-7	NA	NA	15	CASSLNGESGYEQYF	TGTGCCAGCAGCTTAAACGGGGAGAGCGGCTACGAGCAGTACTTC
TRBV9	TRBJ2-3	NA	NA	15	CASSVGSGVTDTQYF	TGTGCCAGCAGCGTAGGGTCCGGGGTTACAGATACGCAGTATTTT
TRBV14	TRBJ1-1	NA	NA	13	CASTTRGGATAFF	TGTGCCAGCACTACGAGGGGGGGGGCCACAGCTTTCTTT
TRBV5-1	TRBJ1-3	NA	NA	13	CASSPRAGNTIYF	TGCGCCAGCAGCCCGCGGGCTGGAAACACCATATATTTT
TRBV28	TRBJ2-7	NA	TRBD2	13	CASSLRGGYEQYF	TGTGCCAGCAGTCTCCGGGGGGGATACGAGCAGTACTTC
TRBV19	TRBJ1-5	NA	TRBD1	16	CASSSDRGYLDQPQHF	TGTGCCAGTAGTTCCGACAGGGGGTATTTGGATCAGCCCCAGCATTTT
TRBV10-3	TRBJ2-5	NA	TRBD1	15	CAISGQVRGLETQYF	TGTGCCATCAGTGGTCAGGTGAGGGGGCTGGAGACCCAGTACTTC
TRBV3-1/TRBV3-2	TRBJ2-3	NA	TRBD2	17	CASSRGLAGERSDTQYF	TGTGCCAGCAGCCGGGGACTAGCGGGAGAACGCTCAGATACGCAGTATTTT
TRBV6-5	TRBJ1-3	NA	NA	15	CASINQGGYGNTIYF	TGTGCCAGCATCAACCAAGGGGGTTATGGAAACACCATATATTTT
TRBV5-1	TRBJ2-2	NA	NA	12	CASSPDTGELFF	TGCGCCAGCAGCCCAGACACCGGGGAGCTGTTTTTT